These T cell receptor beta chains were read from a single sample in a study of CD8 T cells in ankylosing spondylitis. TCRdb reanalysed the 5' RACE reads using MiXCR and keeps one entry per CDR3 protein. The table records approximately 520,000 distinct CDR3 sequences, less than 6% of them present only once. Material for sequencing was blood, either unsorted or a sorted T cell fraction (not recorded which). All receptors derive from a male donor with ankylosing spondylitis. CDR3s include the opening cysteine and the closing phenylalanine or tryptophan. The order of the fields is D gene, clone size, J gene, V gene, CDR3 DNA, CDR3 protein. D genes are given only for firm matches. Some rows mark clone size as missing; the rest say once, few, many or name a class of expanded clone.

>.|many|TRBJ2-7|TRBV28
TGTGCCAGCAGCCTCCAAAGACTTCGGGCCTACGAGCAGTACTTC
CASSLQRLRAYEQYF
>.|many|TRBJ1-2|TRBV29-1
TGCAGCGGCGGGACTATGGGGTATGGCTACACCTTC
CSGGTMGYGYTF
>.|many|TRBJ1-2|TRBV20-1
TGCAGTGCTAGTGGTGTCACAGGGTACCCCTATGGCTACACCTTC
CSASGVTGYPYGYTF
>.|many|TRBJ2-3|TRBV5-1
TGCGCCAGCGGGGGGGCGGATACGCAGTATTTT
CASGGADTQYF
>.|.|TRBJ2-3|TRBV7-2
TGTGCCAGCAGCTTCAGAGCGCATACGCAGTATTTT
CASSFRAHTQYF
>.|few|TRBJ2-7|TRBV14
TGTGCCAGCAGCCAAGGCTACTACTACGAGCAGTACTTC
CASSQGYYYEQYF
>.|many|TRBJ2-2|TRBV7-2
TGTGCCAGCAGCTTAGCGCGCAGGGCCGGGGAGCTGTTTTTT
CASSLARRAGELFF
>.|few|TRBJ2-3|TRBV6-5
TGTGCCAGCAGTTTCACAGGGCTAGGCACAGATACGCAGTATTTT
CASSFTGLGTDTQYF
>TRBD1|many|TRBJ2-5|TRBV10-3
TGTGCCATCAGGGGGACAGGGAAAGAGACCCAGTACTTC
CAIRGTGKETQYF
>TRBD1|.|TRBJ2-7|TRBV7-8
TGTGCCAGCAGCTCCCTCGGACAGGGGGCGTACGAGCAGTACTTC
CASSSLGQGAYEQYF
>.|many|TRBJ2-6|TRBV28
TGTGCCAGCAGTTTCCCCCGAACAGGGTCCGGGGCCAACGTCCTGACTTTC
CASSFPRTGSGANVLTF
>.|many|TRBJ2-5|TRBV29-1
TGCAGCGTCCGACTGCAGCCCGCGTCTCGAGAGACCCAGTACTTC
CSVRLQPASRETQYF
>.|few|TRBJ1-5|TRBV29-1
TGCAGCGTTGTATTCTATTGGGAGGGTGGGGAGCATTTT
CSVVFYWEGGEHF
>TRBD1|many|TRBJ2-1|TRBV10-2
TGCGCCAGCAATCAAAGACAGGGCGGTGAGCAGTTCTTC
CASNQRQGGEQFF
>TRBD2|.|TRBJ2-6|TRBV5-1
TGCGCCAGCAGCTCCGAGGGAGCGGGAGGATATGGGGCCAACGTCCTGACTTTC
CASSSEGAGGYGANVLTF
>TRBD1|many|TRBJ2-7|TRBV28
TGTGCCAGCAGGGAAGGACAGGGGGCCGAGCAGTACTTC
CASREGQGAEQYF
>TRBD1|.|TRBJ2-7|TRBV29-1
TGCAGCGCCTCGACAGGGAACTACGAGCAGTACTTC
CSASTGNYEQYF
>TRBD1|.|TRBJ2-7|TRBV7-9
TGTGCCAGCAGCCCCGGCCCGGGACAGGGGGCAAACTACGAGCAGTACTTC
CASSPGPGQGANYEQYF
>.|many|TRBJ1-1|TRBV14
TGTGCCAGCAGCCAAGGGGAAATGAACACTGAAGCTTTCTTT
CASSQGEMNTEAFF
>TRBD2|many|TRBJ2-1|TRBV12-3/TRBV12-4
TGTGCCAGCAGCCACACGACTAGCGGGAGCAATGAGCAGTTCTTC
CASSHTTSGSNEQFF
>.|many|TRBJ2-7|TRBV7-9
TGTGCCAGCAGCAAACAGGGTTACGAGCAGTACTTC
CASSKQGYEQYF
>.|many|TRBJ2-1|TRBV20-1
TGCAGTCAACGACTCCACACGAGTCAGTTCTTC
CSQRLHTSQFF
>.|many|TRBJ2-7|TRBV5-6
TGTGCCAGCAGCGGACAGCCGAGCTCCTACGAGCAGTACTTC
CASSGQPSSYEQYF
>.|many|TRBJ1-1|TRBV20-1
TGCAGTGCTAGATCGGTGTCTGAAGCTTTCTTT
CSARSVSEAFF
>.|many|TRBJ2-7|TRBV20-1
TGCAGTGCTGGCCAAGTGTACGGCGAGCAGTACTTC
CSAGQVYGEQYF
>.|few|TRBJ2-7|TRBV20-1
TGCAGTGCGATTGGCGGGAATAGGATGGACGAGCAGTACTTC
CSAIGGNRMDEQYF
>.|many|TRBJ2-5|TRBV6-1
TGTGCCAGCACCGAAGGGGGGAGGGAGACCCAGTACTTC
CASTEGGRETQYF
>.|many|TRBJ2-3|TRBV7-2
TGTGCCAGCAGCTTAGATCCCTCTTACACAGATACGCAGTATTTT
CASSLDPSYTDTQYF
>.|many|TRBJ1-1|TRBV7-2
TGTGCCAGCAGCCTTATGGCAGGTGGGGGAACTGAAGCTTTCTTT
CASSLMAGGGTEAFF
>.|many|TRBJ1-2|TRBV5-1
TGCGCCAGCAGGCGGACTGTTGACTATGGCTACACCTTC
CASRRTVDYGYTF
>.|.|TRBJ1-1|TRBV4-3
TGCGCCAGCAGCCAAGAATTTGGTAACACTGAAGCTTTCTTT
CASSQEFGNTEAFF
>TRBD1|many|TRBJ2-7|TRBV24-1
TGTGCCACCAGTGCACAGGGGCTTCGGGAGCAGTACTTC
CATSAQGLREQYF
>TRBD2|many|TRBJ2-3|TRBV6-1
TGTGCCAGTAGACTAGCGGGACGCACAGATACGCAGTATTTT
CASRLAGRTDTQYF
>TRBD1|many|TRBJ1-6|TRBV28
TGTGCCAGCAGCCTCGGCAGGGGGGCGCCTTGGGGACCCCTCCACTTT
CASSLGRGAPWGPLHF
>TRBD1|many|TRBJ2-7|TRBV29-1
TGCAGCGGCGGAGGGGGACAGGGCCACGAGCAGTACTTC
CSGGGGQGHEQYF
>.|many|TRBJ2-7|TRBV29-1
TGCAGCGTTGAGGGAGCCAAAGTGGGGGAGCAGTACTTC
CSVEGAKVGEQYF
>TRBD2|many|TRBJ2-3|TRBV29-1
TGCAGCGTTGTTGTTAGCGGGCACACAGATACGCAGTATTTT
CSVVVSGHTDTQYF
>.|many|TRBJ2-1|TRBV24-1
TGTGCCACCAGTGGGGTCGGGAGTTACAATGAGCAGTTCTTC
CATSGVGSYNEQFF
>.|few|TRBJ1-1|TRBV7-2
TGTGCCACCGAACCGGGCCCCAACACTGAAGCTTTCTTT
CATEPGPNTEAFF
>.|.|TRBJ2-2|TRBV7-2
TGTGCCAGCAGCTCCTGGGGAGGACCCGCGGGCACCGGGGAGCTGTTTTTT
CASSSWGGPAGTGELFF
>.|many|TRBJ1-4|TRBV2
TGTGCCGGCCTCGCTGGGGAAAAACTGTTTTTT
CAGLAGEKLFF
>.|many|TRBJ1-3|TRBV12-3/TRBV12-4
TGTGCCACAGCAAGCCGGAAGAGTGGAAACACCATATATTTT
CATASRKSGNTIYF
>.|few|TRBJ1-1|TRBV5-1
TGCGCCAGCAGCTTGGAAGGTCCCTCCTCCACTGAAGCTTTCTTT
CASSLEGPSSTEAFF
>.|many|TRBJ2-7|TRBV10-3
TGTGCCACGGCGGTACACTTGAACGAGCAGTACTTC
CATAVHLNEQYF
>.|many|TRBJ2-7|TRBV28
TGTGCCAGCAGTTTAAGCAGACCCTACGAGCAGTACTTC
CASSLSRPYEQYF
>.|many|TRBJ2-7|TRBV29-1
TGCAGCGGTACGACGGGGGATACCTACGAGCAGTACTTC
CSGTTGDTYEQYF
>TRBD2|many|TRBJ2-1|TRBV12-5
TGTGCTAGTGGTCCCGGGGGGAGCGGGGGCCGTCCCCTTCACAATGAGCAGTTCTTC
CASGPGGSGGRPLHNEQFF
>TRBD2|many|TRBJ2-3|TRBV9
TGTGCCAGCAGCGCGGCCCCCGGACTAGCGGGTCCAGATACGCAGTATTTT
CASSAAPGLAGPDTQYF
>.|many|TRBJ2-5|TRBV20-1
TGCAGTGCTAGTCGGGCGCAGGTACAAGAGACCCAGTACTTC
CSASRAQVQETQYF